These 31 T cell receptor beta chains share one sample of origin, sequenced in a study of neurological immune-mediated disorders. TCRdb called the 5' RACE reads again in MiXCR, with one record for every CDR3 protein. The sample shows 95,000 to 150,000 distinct CDR3 sequences, roughly 3.2% of them seen only once. Sequencing was carried out using PBMCs. The receptors stem from a woman aged 25 to 39 with multiple sclerosis.

This clonotype appeared many times. The rearrangement joins TRBV12-3 or TRBV12-4 to TRBJ1-5; 8 nucleotides agree with TRBD1. V shed 5 bases and J 4 bases; nucleotides not matched to a gene: 4. The CDR3 has 14 residues. CDR3 bases: TGTGCCAGCAGTCCCCACAGGGGGAATCAGCCCCAGCATTTT. It yields the protein CASSPHRGNQPQHF.

The rearrangement uses TRBV18 and TRBJ2-1; 14 bases align to TRBD2. The CDR3 is 16 amino acids. Looked up from germline, CDR1 is KGHSH and CDR2 is LQKENI. The trim removed 6 bases at V and 6 bases at J, leaving 7 bases unmatched. The CDR3 reads CASSQGLAGARNEQFF. The CDR3 DNA reads TGTGCCAGCTCCCAGGGACTAGCGGGAGCCCGCAATGAGCAGTTCTTC.

This clonotype came up many times. V gene TRBV7-2 combines with J gene TRBJ1-5, with no clear D. The CDR3 has 14 amino acids. Trimming removed 5 bases at V and 4 bases at J, with 12 bases between. Per the germline V gene, CDR1 is SGHTA and CDR2 is FQGNSA. The CDR3 sequence: CASSQSGPNQPQHF. CDR3 DNA sequence: TGTGCCAGCAGCCAGAGCGGACCGAATCAGCCCCAGCATTTT.

With regard to this clonotype: A much larger clonotype is one base distant, so this may be a read error. The gene calls are TRBV5-1 and TRBJ2-7, with D unclear. CDR1 is SGHRS, CDR2 YFSETQ, per germline. Trimming pared 7 bases from V and 3 bases from J, leaving 17 bases between. The CDR3 loop spans 14 amino acids. The chain's CDR3 is CASGLKTSSYEQYF. As DNA, the CDR3 is TGCGCCAGCGGCCTAAAAACGTCAAGCTACGAGCAGTACTTC.

The table lists this clonotype with many counts. The V gene is TRBV29-1, the J gene TRBJ2-7, with 7 bases that match TRBD1. The CDR3 extends over 12 amino acids. Germline CDR1 is SQVTM and CDR2 is ANQGSEA. V was pared by 6 bases and J by 3 bases, with 5 bases of the junction left unmatched. The CDR3 here is CSVLWDSYEQYF. CDR3 coding DNA: TGCAGCGTACTCTGGGACAGCTACGAGCAGTACTTC.

This clonotype occurred many times. This chain connects TRBV7-2 to TRBJ2-3; 7 positions agree with TRBD2. After removal of 1 base from V and 2 bases from J, the junction contained 3 bases not matched to a gene. This CDR3 region has 15 residues. Germline assignment: CDR1 SGHTA and CDR2 FQGNSA. The DNA of the CDR3 is TGTGCCAGCAGCTTAGTACTAGCGCCCACAGATACGCAGTATTTT. This gives the protein CASSLVLAPTDTQYF.

This clonotype was observed a few times. The V call is TRBV6-6, the J call TRBJ2-3; possible D gene TRBD2, 5 bases. Per the germline V gene, CDR1 is MNHNY and CDR2 is SVGAGI (reference sequence). CDR3 length: 12 residues. Trimming pared 5 bases from V and 5 bases from J, leaving 8 bases between. CDR3 bases: TGTGCCAGCAGTCAACTAGGAGATACGCAGTATTTT. This translates into CASSQLGDTQYF.

This clonotype was detected ten times or more. The CDR3 here is CASSSSGGQVNEKLFF. In DNA, the CDR3 is TGCGCCAGCAGCTCCTCCGGGGGACAGGTTAATGAAAAACTGTTTTTT. This chain connects TRBV5-1 to TRBJ1-4; 8 nucleotides match TRBD1. This CDR3 region has 16 residues. Germline V lookup: CDR1 SGHRS, CDR2 YFSETQ. Unmatched junction bases numbered 8, after V lost 3 bases and J lost 4 bases. The variable domain in full, with the rest retrieved from reference TRBV5-1 and TRBJ1-4, is KAGVTQTPRYLIKTRGQQVTLSCSPISGHRSVSWYQQTPGQGLQFLFEYFSETQRNKGNFPGRFSGRQFSNSRSEMNVSTLELGDSALYLCASSSSGGQVNEKLFFGSGTQLSVL.

Ten or more counts support this clonotype. This sequence joins TRBV10-3 and TRBJ2-7; the D gene is possibly TRBD2 (6 bases). Per germline, CDR1 ENHRY and CDR2 SYGVKD. This CDR3 region has 12 residues. The V and J ends lost 3 bases and 4 bases respectively, with 7 bases between them. CDR3 coding DNA: TGTGCCATCAGTGAAGGGACTTACGAGCAGTACTTC. This encodes CAISEGTYEQYF.

This clonotype was observed at least ten times. The rearrangement joins TRBV5-1 to TRBJ2-7; no definite D call. Per germline, CDR1 SGHRS and CDR2 YFSETQ. This CDR3 contains 15 residues. Trimming cost V 5 bases and J 2 bases, with 17 bases left between them. As DNA, the CDR3 is TGCGCCAGCAGTCCTACTGGCCTTCAAGCCTACGAGCAGTACTTC. Its protein product is CASSPTGLQAYEQYF.

This clonotype was observed at least ten times. V usage is TRBV7-9 and J usage is TRBJ2-4, with 10 bases identical to TRBD1. The CDR3 runs to 16 residues. J lost 5 bases, V lost 3 bases, and 7 bases had no gene match. CDR1 and CDR2 (germline): SEHNR, FQNEAQ (reference sequence). CDR3 coding DNA: TGTGCCAGCAGCTTCCGACAGGGGGCGATGGAAAACATTCAGTACTTC. This encodes CASSFRQGAMENIQYF.

This clonotype has ten or more counts. The V gene is TRBV27, the J gene TRBJ1-2; D remains ambiguous. The CDR3 consists of 15 residues. The germline gives CDR1 MNHEY, CDR2 SMNVEV (reference sequence). V gave up 3 bases and J gave up 4 bases, with 15 bases separating them. This chain's CDR3 is CASSFREGSGYGYTF. In DNA form, the CDR3 reads TGTGCCAGCAGTTTTAGGGAGGGCTCGGGCTATGGCTACACCTTC.

This clonotype was found many times. The chain has TRBV28 and TRBJ2-6; D is unresolved. CDR1 is MDHEN and CDR2 is SYDVKM in the germline V gene. The V and J ends lost 2 bases and 0 bases respectively, with 17 bases between them. There are 19 residues in the CDR3. Here the CDR3 DNA reads TGTGCCAGCAGTTTAAAGCCCTTCAGATTTTCCTCTGGGGCCAACGTCCTGACTTTC. Translating gives CASSLKPFRFSSGANVLTF.

This clonotype showed up many times. The chain has TRBV29-1 and TRBJ2-2; D remains unclear. Per germline, CDR1 SQVTM and CDR2 ANQGSEA. V lost 5 bases and J lost 6, with 13 bases in between. The CDR3 length is 13 residues. The CDR3 DNA sequence: TGCAGCGTTATGGCGTTCAACGCCGGGGAGCTGTTTTTT. Translated, it gives CSVMAFNAGELFF.

This clonotype has ten or more counts. The chain recombines TRBV5-1 with TRBJ2-3, with a weak D call TRBD1 (5 bases). Trimming took 4 bases from V and 6 from J, leaving 12 bases between them. CDR3 length: 13 residues. From germline, CDR1 is SGHRS and CDR2 YFSETQ. The CDR3 DNA reads TGCGCCAGCAGCCCGCCGTCAGGGGATACGCAGTATTTT. Translating it yields CASSPPSGDTQYF.

The sample holds many counts of this clonotype. V usage is TRBV12-3 or TRBV12-4 and J usage is TRBJ1-2; D is unclear. V was pared by 1 base and J by 6 bases, with 15 bases between. The CDR3 consists of 15 residues. The CDR3: CASSLVAGRTDGYTF. In nucleotides, the CDR3 is TGTGCCAGCAGTTTAGTGGCTGGCAGGACGGATGGCTACACCTTC.

Ten or more counts support this clonotype. The V gene is TRBV2, the J gene TRBJ2-7; maybe TRBD1 (8 bases). Trimming shortened V by 7 bases and J by 3 bases, and 19 bases separated the two germline ends. CDR1 SNHLY and CDR2 FYNNEI come from the germline V gene. The CDR3 has 15 residues. The CDR3 here is CASIKSGDRIYEQYF. CDR3 nucleotides: TGTGCCAGCATTAAAAGCGGGGACAGGATCTACGAGCAGTACTTC. Full variable domain (rest looked up from reference TRBV2 and TRBJ2-7): EPEVTQTPSHQVTQMGQEVILRCVPISNHLYFYWYRQILGQKVEFLVSFYNNEISEKSEIFDDQFSVERPDGSNFTLKIRSTKLEDSAMYFCASIKSGDRIYEQYFGPGTRLTVT.

This clonotype was seen many times. The chain joins TRBV5-6 to TRBJ1-1; D unresolved. Germline CDR1 is SGHDT and CDR2 is YYEEEE. Trimming left V 5 bases short and J 2 bases short, with 13 bases between. This CDR3 region has 14 residues. The CDR3 loop reads CASRYLGPNTEAFF. CDR3 DNA sequence: TGTGCCAGCAGATATTTAGGCCCCAACACTGAAGCTTTCTTT.

This clonotype was counted a few times. The J gene is TRBJ2-3, the V gene TRBV7-6; D assignment may be TRBD1 or TRBD2 (6 bases each). This CDR3 spans 14 amino acids. From germline, CDR1 is SGHVS and CDR2 FNYEAQ. The ends were cut back, 5 bases at V and 8 bases at J, with 17 bases in the middle. Written as DNA, the CDR3 is TGTGCCAGCAGCCCGACAGGAGACGGGGGTACGCAGTATTTT. Encoded protein: CASSPTGDGGTQYF.

This clonotype has a count of ten or more. The J gene is TRBJ2-5, the V gene TRBV20-1; 8 bases match TRBD2. Germline trimming cut 4 bases from V and 0 bases from J; bases unmatched to any gene: 7. There are 15 residues in the CDR3. The germline V gene has CDR1 DFQATT and CDR2 SNEGSKA (reference sequence). The CDR3 nucleotides read TGCAGTGCTATACGACTAGCGCCAGACCAAGAGACCCAGTACTTC. Protein: CSAIRLAPDQETQYF.

This clonotype has a count of ten or more. The chain joins TRBV20-1 to TRBJ2-7; 11 bases agree with TRBD2. Germline loops: CDR1 DFQATT, CDR2 SNEGSKA (reference sequence). This CDR3 has 15 amino acids. V lost 1 base and J lost 3; bases outside the gene matches: 5. CDR3 in amino acids: CSARGPTSGIYEQYF. For the CDR3, the DNA is TGCAGTGCTAGAGGCCCGACTAGCGGGATCTACGAGCAGTACTTC.

This clonotype was seen at least ten times. This sequence joins TRBV7-8 and TRBJ1-6, with D possibly matching TRBD1 (6 bases). V was shortened by 3 bases and J by 7 bases, with 13 bases between the two germline ends. Germline CDR1 reads SGHVS; CDR2 reads FQNEAQ. There are 15 residues in the CDR3. The CDR3: CASSFDRTGNSPLHF. The CDR3 DNA sequence: TGTGCCAGCAGCTTCGACAGGACGGGGAATTCACCCCTCCACTTT.

This rearrangement joins TRBV20-1 to TRBJ2-5, with 8 bases fitting TRBD2. This CDR3 is built from 14 residues. With 6 bases clipped from V and 5 bases from J, the junction kept 11 bases outside the gene matches. CDR1 is DFQATT and CDR2 is SNEGSKA in the germline V gene (reference sequence). The CDR3 region has the DNA TGCAGTGCCCCCCTGGCGGGGGGTTGGGAGACCCAGTACTTC. This encodes CSAPLAGGWETQYF.

This clonotype was detected ten times or more. The chain joins TRBV10-3 to TRBJ1-2; D unresolved. This CDR3 spans 13 amino acids. V was trimmed by 4 bases and J by 4 bases, leaving 10 bases between them. CDR1 and CDR2 (germline): ENHRY, SYGVKD. For the CDR3, the DNA is TGTGCCATCAGTGTCGCGCCCCTCTATGGCTACACCTTC. It specifies CAISVAPLYGYTF.

This clonotype has at least ten counts. The DNA for the CDR3 is TGCAGCGTTGAGTTACTAAGTGGTCATCAAGAGACCCAGTACTTC. This sequence encodes CSVELLSGHQETQYF. This chain connects TRBV29-1 to TRBJ2-5; unclear D gene. Trimming left V 3 bases short and J 2 bases short, with 16 bases between. This CDR3 is 15 amino acids long. From germline, CDR1 is SQVTM and CDR2 ANQGSEA.

This clonotype has at least ten counts. The rearrangement links TRBV20-1 to TRBJ2-5; 10 positions agree with TRBD2. Germline assignment: CDR1 DFQATT and CDR2 SNEGSKA (reference sequence). V was pared by 5 bases and J by 2 bases, with 5 bases of the junction left unmatched. The CDR3 has 14 residues. The CDR3 bases are TGCAGTGCTTTTAGCGGGGGGCTGCAAGAGACCCAGTACTTC. Its translation: CSAFSGGLQETQYF.

This clonotype has at least ten counts. The chain joins TRBV29-1 to TRBJ1-3, with a weak D call TRBD1 (6 bases). Germline V gene sequence: CDR1 SQVTM, CDR2 ANQGSEA. This CDR3 contains 12 residues. V lost 5 bases and J lost 3, with 8 bases in between. CDR3 coding DNA: TGCAGCGTTAGGGGGATTGGAAACACCATATATTTT. It encodes CSVRGIGNTIYF.

This clonotype was detected many times. The rearrangement joins TRBV6-2 or TRBV6-3 to TRBJ1-2; 10 nucleotides align to TRBD1. CDR3 size: 18 residues. J gave up 4 bases and V 0 bases, and 11 bases lay outside the gene matches. The germline V gene encodes CDR1 MNHEY and CDR2 SVGEGT. The CDR3 is CASSYSIDRGLFGYGYTF. Written as DNA, the CDR3 is TGTGCCAGCAGTTACTCGATCGACAGGGGGCTTTTCGGCTATGGCTACACCTTC.

There are many counts of this clonotype. The chain couples TRBV10-3 to TRBJ2-1; 8 nucleotides line up with TRBD2. There are 13 residues in the CDR3. CDR1 and CDR2 (germline): ENHRY, SYGVKD. Losses at the gene ends were 6 bases for V and 13 bases for J; bases not matched to a gene: 11. The CDR3 DNA reads as TGTGCCATCAGGCCTCTAGGAGCGGGAGAACAGTTCTTC. It is translated as CAIRPLGAGEQFF.

This clonotype was seen a few times. This sequence joins TRBV19 and TRBJ1-5; a weak D match, TRBD1 (5 bases). CDR1 is LNHDA, CDR2 SQIVND, per germline (reference sequence). Trimming took off 6 bases at V and 3 bases at J, with 15 bases between the two ends. This CDR3 is built from 15 residues. The CDR3 DNA reads as TGTGCCAGTAGGTATTCGGGGCAGCACAATCAGCCCCAGCATTTT. It is translated as CASRYSGQHNQPQHF.

This clonotype was seen at least ten times. The chain combines TRBV20-1 with TRBJ2-5; 7 positions agree with TRBD2. This CDR3 comprises 20 residues. Trimming cost V 0 bases and J 0 bases; bases outside gene matches: 19. The germline CDR1 and CDR2 sequences are DFQATT and SNEGSKA (reference sequence). DNA for the CDR3: TGCAGTGCTAGAGATCTCCCAGCGGGAATGAGGAGGAGTAACCAAGAGACCCAGTACTTC. Amino acids: CSARDLPAGMRRSNQETQYF.